A selection of T cell receptor beta chains follows, all from one sample in a study of metastatic and nonmetastatic thyroid tumors. TCRdb called clones again from the PCR reads with MiXCR. The sample yields about 13,000 clones, roughly 23% seen once. The material sequenced was blood. The source is a female donor with papillary thyroid cancer or a benign thyroid nodule (not recorded which). Some clones in this sample may be carry-over from other donors' samples. CDR3s leave out the opening cysteine and the closing phenylalanine or tryptophan.

v_call: TRBV7-8; cdr3_length: 12; cdr3_aa: ASSPGPSGGPQH
v_call: TRBV25-1; cdr3_length: 17; cdr3_aa: ASSRRVGVRSYGVNVLT
v_call: TRBV2; cdr3_length: 16; cdr3_aa: ASRRGLAGAYLQETQY
v_call: TRBV29-1; cdr3_length: 12; cdr3_aa: SVGGDKPQETQY
v_call: TRBV28; cdr3_length: 13; cdr3_aa: AGSPSGTGVYEQY
v_call: TRBV6-1; cdr3_length: 11; cdr3_aa: ASSRQGFYGYT
v_call: TRBV15; cdr3_length: 15; cdr3_aa: ATSRDSRGWGWWPQH
v_call: TRBV5-1; cdr3_length: 13; cdr3_aa: ASSLDGTGRTEAF
v_call: TRBV27; cdr3_length: 11; cdr3_aa: ASGRVRGYEQF
v_call: TRBV11-2; cdr3_length: 13; cdr3_aa: ASSSTRVRSYEQY
v_call: TRBV5-1; cdr3_length: 12; cdr3_aa: ASSSPASTDTQY
v_call: TRBV5-1; cdr3_length: 9; cdr3_aa: ASSQGGEAF
v_call: TRBV20-1; cdr3_length: 12; cdr3_aa: SASDSGGGETQY
v_call: TRBV20-1; cdr3_length: 11; cdr3_aa: SARDPSTETQY
v_call: TRBV27; cdr3_length: 13; cdr3_aa: ASRRGQVVNTEAF
v_call: TRBV6-1; cdr3_length: 11; cdr3_aa: ASRGGVTAEAF
v_call: TRBV6-1; cdr3_length: 13; cdr3_aa: ASRTHRGPNTEAF
v_call: TRBV5-1; cdr3_length: 13; cdr3_aa: ASSFLGAGANVLT
v_call: TRBV11-2; cdr3_length: 10; cdr3_aa: ASSLGYGELF
v_call: TRBV7-9; cdr3_length: 13; cdr3_aa: ASSRFDRGRTEAF
v_call: TRBV11-2; cdr3_length: 11; cdr3_aa: ASSSGLAGRPF
v_call: TRBV7-2; cdr3_length: 13; cdr3_aa: ASSTRTGGNNEQF
v_call: TRBV20-1; cdr3_length: 13; cdr3_aa: IIPLLAGGADTQY
v_call: TRBV6-1; cdr3_length: 14; cdr3_aa: ASSATSLAPYNEQF
v_call: TRBV10-3; cdr3_length: 14; cdr3_aa: AISESAVRGSDEQY
v_call: TRBV11-2; cdr3_length: 14; cdr3_aa: ASSLDGAGGSDTQY
v_call: TRBV20-1; cdr3_length: 12; cdr3_aa: SARPGQGELEQY
v_call: TRBV27; cdr3_length: 15; cdr3_aa: ASSPGQGRRFGGEQF
v_call: TRBV6-1; cdr3_length: 10; cdr3_aa: ASSKNYNEQF
v_call: TRBV5-4; cdr3_length: 12; cdr3_aa: ASSWEGGSTEAF
v_call: TRBV28; cdr3_length: 14; cdr3_aa: ASSSSLIGFSYEQY
v_call: TRBV2; cdr3_length: 12; cdr3_aa: ARTGRQGNSPLH
v_call: TRBV30; cdr3_length: 15; cdr3_aa: AREGSRKISSGNTIY
v_call: TRBV11-2; cdr3_length: 14; cdr3_aa: ASSHTSGGSGRELF
v_call: TRBV6-1; cdr3_length: 11; cdr3_aa: ASTSNSNQPQH
v_call: TRBV7-8; cdr3_length: 13; cdr3_aa: ASSLNQGSYYGYT
v_call: TRBV28; cdr3_length: 13; cdr3_aa: ASSLPGGSSYEQY
v_call: TRBV27; cdr3_length: 12; cdr3_aa: ASSLLYSDSPLH
v_call: TRBV10-2; cdr3_length: 13; cdr3_aa: ASSTDSVCTDTQY
v_call: TRBV6-4; cdr3_length: 13; cdr3_aa: ASSGTSGGANEQF
v_call: TRBV6-1; cdr3_length: 14; cdr3_aa: ASRSTTSGGAYEQY
v_call: TRBV10-1; cdr3_length: 12; cdr3_aa: ASSESSQHYGYT
v_call: TRBV12-3/TRBV12-4; cdr3_length: 12; cdr3_aa: ASSNNLAKNIQY
v_call: TRBV10-3; cdr3_length: 11; cdr3_aa: AMWGAVYNEQF
v_call: TRBV20-1; cdr3_length: 15; cdr3_aa: SALRRTSGGALDTQY
v_call: TRBV2; cdr3_length: 12; cdr3_aa: ASSYPSGKETQY
v_call: TRBV11-2; cdr3_length: 16; cdr3_aa: ASSLVGMGNLGTDTQY
v_call: TRBV11-2; cdr3_length: 13; cdr3_aa: ASSYLGTETDTQY
v_call: TRBV6-1; cdr3_length: 14; cdr3_aa: ASSPLTSGTDNEQF
v_call: TRBV7-9; cdr3_length: 13; cdr3_aa: ASSYQRDRAWEQY
v_call: TRBV30; cdr3_length: 11; cdr3_aa: AWSVSGGTEAF
v_call: TRBV6-1; cdr3_length: 13; cdr3_aa: ASSEEGWGNQPQH
v_call: TRBV20-1; cdr3_length: 15; cdr3_aa: SAIGTSGAKGHNEQF
v_call: TRBV10-3; cdr3_length: 13; cdr3_aa: AISVWGPSTDTQY
v_call: TRBV20-1; cdr3_length: 13; cdr3_aa: SAPRGGAGYHEQF